This TCR beta chain derives from a study of CD8 T cells in ankylosing spondylitis. TCRdb called the 5' RACE reads again in MiXCR, with one record for every CDR3 protein. The sample yields fewer than 650,000 distinct CDR3 sequences, roughly an eighth seen once. The CDR3 length is 14 residues. The germline V gene encodes CDR1 LNHDA and CDR2 SQIVND (reference sequence). With V trimmed by 5 bases and J by 4 bases, 6 bases remained unmatched. Study results and caveats: Ankylosing spondylitis blood appeared to carry a characteristic TCR beta motif of roughly eight highly homologous variants.

The sample holds a few counts of this clonotype. Its antigen is not known. This chain uses TRBV19 with TRBJ1-1, with 8 nucleotides matching TRBD1. The clonotype was recovered from a male donor with ankylosing spondylitis. The sample was blood, either unsorted or a sorted T cell fraction (not recorded which). The CDR3 reads CASSWTGLATEAFF. The CDR3 DNA follows: TGTGCCAGTAGTTGGACAGGGCTGGCCACTGAAGCTTTCTTT.